Given below is one T cell receptor (beta chain) in context. As yet, its antigen is unknown. The data were taken from a study of OX40 agonist ivuxolimab in advanced cancers. Study-wide context: Patients got intravenous ivuxolimab at 0.01 to 10 mg/kg every 2 weeks. Three patients showed partial responses: one hepatocellular carcinoma and two cutaneous melanoma cases.

Broader study findings: Expanded clones were, on average, more numerous in CD8+ T cells than in CD4+. Patients who responded partially at 0.1-3.0 mg/kg showed clonal expansion ranking among the lowest.

The repertoire was sequenced with immunoSEQ multiplex PCR; TCRdb's copy has only in-frame clones and lacks some. This table has about 15,000 clones, roughly 80% appearing once. V was pared by 2 bases and J by 2 bases, with 12 bases between. CDR1 and CDR2 from the germline V gene are MGHRA and YSYEKL. The CDR3 length is 15 residues. This rearrangement joins TRBV4-1 to TRBJ1-1; D unclear. The sequence was obtained from an adult with an advanced solid tumor such as melanoma, head and neck, liver or kidney cancer. The sample was CD4+ or CD8+ T cells sorted from blood, taken in a trial of the OX40 agonist ivuxolimab. The CDR3 sequence is CASSQSDPGNTEAFF. The CDR3 DNA reads TGCGCCAGCAGCCAATCGGACCCTGGAAACACTGAAGCTTTCTTT.